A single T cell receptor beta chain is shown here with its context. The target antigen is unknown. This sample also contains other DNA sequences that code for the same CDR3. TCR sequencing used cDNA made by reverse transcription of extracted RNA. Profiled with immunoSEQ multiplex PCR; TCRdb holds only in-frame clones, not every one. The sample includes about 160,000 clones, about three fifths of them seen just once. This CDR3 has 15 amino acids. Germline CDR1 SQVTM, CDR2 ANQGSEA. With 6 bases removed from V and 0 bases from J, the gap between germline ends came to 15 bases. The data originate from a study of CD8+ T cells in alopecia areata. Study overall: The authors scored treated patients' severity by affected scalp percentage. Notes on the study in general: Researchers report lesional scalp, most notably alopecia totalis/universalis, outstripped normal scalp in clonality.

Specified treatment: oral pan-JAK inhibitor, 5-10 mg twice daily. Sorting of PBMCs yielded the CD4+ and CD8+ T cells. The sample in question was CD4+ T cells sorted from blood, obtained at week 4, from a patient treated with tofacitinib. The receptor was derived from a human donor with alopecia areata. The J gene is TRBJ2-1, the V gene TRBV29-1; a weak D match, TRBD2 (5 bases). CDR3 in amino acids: CSVAGLPSSYNEQFF. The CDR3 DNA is TGCAGCGTAGCTGGACTGCCCAGCTCCTACAATGAGCAGTTCTTC.